The sequence of this T cell receptor (beta chain) was determined in a study of T-cell reconstitution after alpha-beta-depleted transplantation in children. Only a few counts were recorded for this clonotype. As it was prepared, the TCRbeta library received unique molecular identifiers. TCRdb re-analysed the PCR reads in MiXCR, keeping a single row per CDR3 protein. The profile shows roughly 300,000 distinct CDR3 sequences, around 10% of them singletons. The V and J ends lost 0 bases and 7 bases respectively, with 19 bases between them. This CDR3 is built from 16 residues. Germline CDR1 and CDR2: SGHTA and FQGNSA.

The chain joins TRBV7-2 to TRBJ2-7; D unclear. The TCR was taken from a human donor who donated a stem cell graft to a child with acute lymphoblastic leukemia. Sequenced material: PBMCs from the stem cell graft donor, taken from the stem cell graft. The CDR3 is CASSLALMPAPGEQYF. CDR3 coding DNA: TGTGCCAGCAGCTTAGCGCTTATGCCGGCTCCAGGAGAGCAGTACTTC.